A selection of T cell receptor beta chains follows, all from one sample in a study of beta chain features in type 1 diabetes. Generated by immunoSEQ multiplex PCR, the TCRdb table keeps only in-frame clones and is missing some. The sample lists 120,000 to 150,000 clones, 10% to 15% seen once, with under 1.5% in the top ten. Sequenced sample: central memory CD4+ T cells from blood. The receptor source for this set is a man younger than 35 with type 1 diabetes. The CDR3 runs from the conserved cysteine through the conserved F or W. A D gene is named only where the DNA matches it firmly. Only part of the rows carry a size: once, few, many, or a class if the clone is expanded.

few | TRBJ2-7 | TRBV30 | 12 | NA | TGTGCCCAGCGAGGCAGCTCCTACGAGCAGTACTTC | CAQRGSSYEQYF
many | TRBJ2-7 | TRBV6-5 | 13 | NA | TGTGCCAGCAGTTCGGGACAAATCTACGAGCAGTACTTC | CASSSGQIYEQYF
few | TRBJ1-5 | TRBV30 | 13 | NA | TGTGCCTGGGCGGGGTTGTTGGGGCAGCCCCAGCATTTT | CAWAGLLGQPQHF
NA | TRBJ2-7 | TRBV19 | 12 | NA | TGTGCAACCAAAGGGACAACCTACGAGCAGTACTTC | CATKGTTYEQYF
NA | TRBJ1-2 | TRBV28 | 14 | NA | TGTGCCAGCAGTCCTGGAAGTGCCAACTATGGCTACACCTTC | CASSPGSANYGYTF
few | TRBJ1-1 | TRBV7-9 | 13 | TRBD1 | TGTGCCAGCAGTCTCAGGGGGCGGGAAGGAGCTTTCTTT | CASSLRGREGAFF
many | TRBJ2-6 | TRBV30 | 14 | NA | TGTGCCTCTCCCTCGGGCTCTGGGGCCAACGTCCTGACTTTC | CASPSGSGANVLTF
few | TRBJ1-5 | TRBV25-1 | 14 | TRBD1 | TGTGCCAGCAGGGAGACAGGGGGCAACCAGCCCCAGCATTTT | CASRETGGNQPQHF
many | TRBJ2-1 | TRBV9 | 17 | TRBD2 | TGTGCCAGCAGCGTAGGTCCAGGACTAGCGGGCTACAATGAGCAGTTCTTC | CASSVGPGLAGYNEQFF
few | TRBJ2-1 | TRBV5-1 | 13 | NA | TGCGCCAGCAAAGCTGTGTCCTACAATGAGCAGTTCTTC | CASKAVSYNEQFF
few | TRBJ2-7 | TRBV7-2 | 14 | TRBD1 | TGTGCCAGCAGCCCTGACAGGGTAGCTCCGCCGCAGTACTTC | CASSPDRVAPPQYF
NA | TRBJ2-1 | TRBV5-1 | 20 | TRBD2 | TGCGCCAGCAGCTTGGCCAGGTTGAGCGGGGGACGTAGCTCCTACAATGAGCAGTTCTTC | CASSLARLSGGRSSYNEQFF
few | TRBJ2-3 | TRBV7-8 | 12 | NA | TGTGCCAGCAGCTCCCGCACAGATACGCAGTATTTT | CASSSRTDTQYF
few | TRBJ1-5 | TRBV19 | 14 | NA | TGTGCCAGTAGTGCGGGTGGAATCGATCAGCCCCAGCATTTT | CASSAGGIDQPQHF
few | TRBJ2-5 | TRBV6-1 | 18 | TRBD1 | TGTGCCAGCAGTGAAACGCGGTTTCGGGGCAGGGGGCAAGAGACCCAGTACTTC | CASSETRFRGRGQETQYF
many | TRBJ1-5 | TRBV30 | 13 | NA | TGTGCCTGGAGAGCGGATAGCAATCAGCCCCAGCATTTT | CAWRADSNQPQHF
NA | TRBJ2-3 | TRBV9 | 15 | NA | TGTGCCAGCAGCCCCCAGGGTATCGGCACAGATACGCAGTATTTT | CASSPQGIGTDTQYF
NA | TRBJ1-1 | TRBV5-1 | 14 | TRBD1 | TGCGCCAGCAGCTTAGGGACAGAGAACACTGAAGCTTTCTTT | CASSLGTENTEAFF
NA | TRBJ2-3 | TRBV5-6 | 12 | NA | TGTGCCAGCAGCTTACTCACAGATACGCAGTATTTT | CASSLLTDTQYF
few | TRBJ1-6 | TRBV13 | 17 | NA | TGTGCCAGCAGCTTAGGCCGTTTCGCCCGACAGCCGGCACCCCTCCACTTT | CASSLGRFARQPAPLHF
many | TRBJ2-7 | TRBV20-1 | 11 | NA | TGCAGTCCCGGAGGCGGAGACGAGCAGTACTTC | CSPGGGDEQYF
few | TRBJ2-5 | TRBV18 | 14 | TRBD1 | TGTGCCAGCTCACCCCGACAGGGGACGGAGACCCAGTACTTC | CASSPRQGTETQYF
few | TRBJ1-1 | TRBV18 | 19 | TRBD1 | TGTGCCAGCTCACCTTCACTCTTCCGGGACAGGGGGCATAGCACTGAAGCTTTCTTT | CASSPSLFRDRGHSTEAFF
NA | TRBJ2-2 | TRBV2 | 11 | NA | TGTGCCAGCAGGAAGGAGGGGGAGCTGTTTTTT | CASRKEGELFF
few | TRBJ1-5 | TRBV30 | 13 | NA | TGTGCCTGGGCGGGGGACAGCAATCAGCCCCAGCATTTT | CAWAGDSNQPQHF
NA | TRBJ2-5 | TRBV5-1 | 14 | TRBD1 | TGCGCCAGCAGCTCCACAGGGGGCCAAGAGACCCAGTACTTC | CASSSTGGQETQYF
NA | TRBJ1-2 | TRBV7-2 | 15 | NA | TGTGCCAGCAGCCCCAGGAATCTTATAATCTATGGCTACACCTTC | CASSPRNLIIYGYTF
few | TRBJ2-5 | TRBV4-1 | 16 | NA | TGCGCCAGCAGCCAAGATAAGAGTCAGGGCCCCAGGACCCAGTACTTC | CASSQDKSQGPRTQYF
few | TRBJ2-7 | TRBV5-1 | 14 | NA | TGCGCCAGCAGCTCGGGGGCCGATTCCTACGAGCAGTACTTC | CASSSGADSYEQYF
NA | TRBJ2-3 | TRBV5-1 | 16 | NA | TGCGCCAGCAGCCGGTCGCAGGGAAGGTCGGCAGATACGCAGTATTTT | CASSRSQGRSADTQYF
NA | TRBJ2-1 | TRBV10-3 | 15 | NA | TGTGCCACCCTCGGGAGACCCGGAGAGGTTGGTGAGCAGTTCTTC | CATLGRPGEVGEQFF
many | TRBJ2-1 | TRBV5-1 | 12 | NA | TGCGCCAGCAGCTTCCGAGGGGATGAGCAGTTCTTC | CASSFRGDEQFF
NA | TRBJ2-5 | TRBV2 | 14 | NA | TGTGCCAGCAGTGGAGGGTCCTCCGGAGAGACCCAGTACTTC | CASSGGSSGETQYF
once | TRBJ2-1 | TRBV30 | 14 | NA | TGTGCCTGGAGTGTGGGGGGACCGAACAATGAGCAGTTCTTC | CAWSVGGPNNEQFF
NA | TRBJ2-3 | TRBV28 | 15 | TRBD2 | TGTGCCAGCAGTTTAGTGGCTAGCGGGGCAGATACGCAGTATTTT | CASSLVASGADTQYF
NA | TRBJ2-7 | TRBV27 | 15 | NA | TGTGCCAGCAGTCCTCGAGATGGGGCTGACTACGAGCAGTACTTC | CASSPRDGADYEQYF
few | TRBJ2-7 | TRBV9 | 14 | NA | TGTGCCAGCAGTGGGGGCAGGGGCCGGAACGAGCAGTACTTC | CASSGGRGRNEQYF
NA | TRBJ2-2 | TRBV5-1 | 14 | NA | TGCGCCAGCAGCTTGGACAGGGAAGCCGGGGAGCTGTTTTTT | CASSLDREAGELFF
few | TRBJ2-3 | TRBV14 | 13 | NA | TGTGCCAGCAGCCGTATGGCAACAGATACGCAGTATTTT | CASSRMATDTQYF
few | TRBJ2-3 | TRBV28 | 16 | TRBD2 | TGTGCCAGCAGTTCCGCTAGCGGCCTCAGCACAGATACGCAGTATTTT | CASSSASGLSTDTQYF
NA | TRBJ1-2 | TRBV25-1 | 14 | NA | TGTGCCAGCAGTTATGGCGACAGATCCTATGGCTACACCTTC | CASSYGDRSYGYTF
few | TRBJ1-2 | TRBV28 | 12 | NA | TGTGCCAGCAGTCAAGCTAACTATGGCTACACCTTC | CASSQANYGYTF
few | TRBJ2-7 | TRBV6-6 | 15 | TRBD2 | TGTGCCAGCAGTTACAATTCTGGGGGGGGCTACGAGCAGTACTTC | CASSYNSGGGYEQYF
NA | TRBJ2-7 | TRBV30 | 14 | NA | TGTGCCTGGAGTGTACAGGGAAACTCCTACGAGCAGTACTTC | CAWSVQGNSYEQYF
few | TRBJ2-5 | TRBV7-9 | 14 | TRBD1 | TGTGCCAGGGATTCCGGGACAGGCCAAGAGACCCAGTACTTC | CARDSGTGQETQYF
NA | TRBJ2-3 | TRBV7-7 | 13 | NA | TGTGCTAGCAGCTTCGGAGAGTCAGATACGCAGTATTTT | CASSFGESDTQYF
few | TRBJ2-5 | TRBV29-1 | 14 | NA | TGCAGCGTTGAATTTGGGGCTAAGGGAGAGACCCAGTACTTC | CSVEFGAKGETQYF
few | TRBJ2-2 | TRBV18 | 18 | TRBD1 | TGTGCCAGCTCACAGGGACAGGGGACCGCTTCGGGCACCGGGGAGCTGTTTTTT | CASSQGQGTASGTGELFF
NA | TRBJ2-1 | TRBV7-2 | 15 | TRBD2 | TGTGCCAGCAGCCGAGGCAGCGGGGCATACAATGAGCAGTTCTTC | CASSRGSGAYNEQFF
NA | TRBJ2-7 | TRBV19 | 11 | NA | TGTGCCAGTAGGAGAGGACACGAGCAGTACTTC | CASRRGHEQYF
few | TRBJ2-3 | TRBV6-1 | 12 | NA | TGTGCCAGCCGGGGGTTGGGAGATACGCAGTATTTT | CASRGLGDTQYF